A selection of T cell receptor beta chains follows, all from one sample in a study of T-cell memory formation after mild COVID-19. TCRdb reprocessed the 5' RACE reads with MiXCR, giving one entry per CDR3 protein. Counted here are a few hundred thousand distinct CDR3 sequences, 28% occurring once; the ten biggest clones make up about 13%. The source material was PBMCs or a T cell subset sorted from them (not recorded which). These receptors originate from an adult woman who had mild COVID-19 (a few samples of this study predate the infection). Cell type and time point are not known. CDR3s include the opening cysteine and the closing phenylalanine or tryptophan. Fields, in order: D gene, V gene, J gene, clone size, CDR3 DNA, CDR3 protein. The D gene is left open where the match is weak. Where a row states a size, it is once, few, many or the class of an expanded clone; other rows omit it.

NA	TRBV24-1	TRBJ2-7	NA	TGTGCCACCAGTGAAACTAGTTACGAGCAGTACTTC	CATSETSYEQYF
NA	TRBV13	TRBJ2-1	NA	TGTGCCAGCAGCTTTACGGATGGGTCCTACAATGAGCAGTTCTTC	CASSFTDGSYNEQFF
TRBD2	TRBV6-1	TRBJ2-7	few	TGTGCCAGCGACACCGGGGGGAACCTGCGCTCCTACGAGCAGTACTTC	CASDTGGNLRSYEQYF
TRBD2	TRBV12-3/TRBV12-4	TRBJ2-3	few	TGTGCCAGCAGTTTTCGCCCTAGCGGGAGAATAGCAACAGATACGCAGTATTTT	CASSFRPSGRIATDTQYF
TRBD2	TRBV5-5	TRBJ2-1	NA	TGTGCCAGCAGCTCCCCCTACAAGACTAGCGGGAGCGTTCTTTCGGGCAATGAGCAGTTCTTC	CASSSPYKTSGSVLSGNEQFF
TRBD1	TRBV7-9	TRBJ2-7	NA	TGTGCCAGCACCCCTGGGACAGCCGAGCAGTACTTC	CASTPGTAEQYF
TRBD1	TRBV24-1	TRBJ2-2	few	TGTGCCACCAGTGATTTGCGAACCGGGACAGGGAACACCGGGGAGCTGTTTTTT	CATSDLRTGTGNTGELFF
NA	TRBV6-6	TRBJ2-5	NA	TGTGCCAGCAGTTACGAGGGGGAGACCCAGTACTTC	CASSYEGETQYF
TRBD2	TRBV2	TRBJ2-1	few	TGTGCCATCTCGACTAGCGGGGGGTACAATGAGCAGTTCTTC	CAISTSGGYNEQFF
TRBD2	TRBV7-9	TRBJ2-3	NA	TGTGCCAGCAGCCACAGCGGGAGCCCAGATACGCAGTATTTT	CASSHSGSPDTQYF
TRBD1	TRBV29-1	TRBJ2-7	few	TGCAGCGCGCTGGGACAGGAGAGCTCCTACGAGCAGTACTTC	CSALGQESSYEQYF
TRBD1	TRBV6-1	TRBJ1-5	few	TGTGCCAGCAGTGCACAGGGGGCGCGGAGCAATCAGCCCCAGCATTTT	CASSAQGARSNQPQHF
NA	TRBV5-1	TRBJ1-1	NA	TGCGCCAGCAGGGTGGGAAACACTGAAGCTTTCTTT	CASRVGNTEAFF
TRBD1	TRBV29-1	TRBJ2-7	few	TGCAGCGTTGTACCCCCCCCGGGACAGAGCTCCTACGAGCAGTACTTC	CSVVPPPGQSSYEQYF
NA	TRBV4-1	TRBJ2-4	few	TGCGCCAGCAGCCAAGATAGGCAGGGGAGGGACATTCAGTACTTC	CASSQDRQGRDIQYF
TRBD2	TRBV15	TRBJ2-5	few	TGTGCCACCAGCTACAGGGGACTAGCGAGGGAGACCCAGTACTTC	CATSYRGLARETQYF
TRBD1	TRBV5-1	TRBJ1-4	NA	TGCGCCAGCAGCCCGCTGACAGGGTCGAAGGAAAAACTGTTTTTT	CASSPLTGSKEKLFF
NA	TRBV6-5	TRBJ2-7	few	TGTGCCAGCAGCCCGGGACGGAGCGAGCAGTACTTC	CASSPGRSEQYF
NA	TRBV7-9	TRBJ2-7	NA	TGTGCCAGCAGCTCGCCGACCCCAACCTACGAGCAGTACTTC	CASSSPTPTYEQYF
NA	TRBV5-1	TRBJ2-7	few	TGCGCCAGCAGCTTGTCGGGGGCGAAAGCCTACGAGCAGTACTTC	CASSLSGAKAYEQYF
NA	TRBV20-1	TRBJ1-2	NA	TGCAGTGCTCCCACCCCGGACAGCCCCTATGGCTACACCTTC	CSAPTPDSPYGYTF
NA	TRBV7-8	TRBJ2-3	NA	TGTGCCAGCAGCTTGGAAGGGGGGCCAGATACGCAGTATTTT	CASSLEGGPDTQYF
TRBD1	TRBV7-9	TRBJ1-6	NA	TGTGCCAGCAGCTTGGAGAGGTCGGGACAGGGGGTCCATAATTCACCCCTCCACTTT	CASSLERSGQGVHNSPLHF
NA	TRBV7-2	TRBJ1-4	NA	TGTGCCAGCGCCTCCTCTGCATTGTCTGAAAAACTGTTTTTT	CASASSALSEKLFF
TRBD2	TRBV7-6	TRBJ2-2	many	TGTGCCAGCAGCGGTAGACTAGCGGGGGCCGGGCGTACCGGGGAGCTGTTTTTT	CASSGRLAGAGRTGELFF
NA	TRBV18	TRBJ1-4	once	TGTGCCAGCTCACCACCCGCCAGTAGGAATGAAAAACTGTTTTTT	CASSPPASRNEKLFF
TRBD2	TRBV20-1	TRBJ2-5	NA	TGCAGTGCAAGTAGGGCGGGGAGGGCAGAGACCCAGTACTTC	CSASRAGRAETQYF
NA	TRBV24-1	TRBJ2-1	few	TGTGCCACCAGTGATTCCGGACTAAAAAGCTCCTACAATGAGCAGTTCTTC	CATSDSGLKSSYNEQFF
NA	TRBV2	TRBJ2-7	many	TGTGCCAGCAGTAAACAGGGAAGCTCCCACGAGCAGTACTTC	CASSKQGSSHEQYF
NA	TRBV5-5	TRBJ1-1	NA	TGTGCCAGCAGCTTGGACAGAATAACCCTCTTT	CASSLDRITLF
TRBD1	TRBV12-3/TRBV12-4	TRBJ1-2	NA	TGTGCCAGCAGTAAGGGACAGGCCTATGGCTACACCTTC	CASSKGQAYGYTF
TRBD2	TRBV7-2	TRBJ2-6	NA	TGTGCCAGCAGCCTCCGCGGGGGGGCTTCTGGGGCCAACGTCCTGACTTTC	CASSLRGGASGANVLTF
NA	TRBV5-1	TRBJ1-3	NA	TGCGCCAGCAGCTTGGGGGCTAGTCGCGGTGGCGACTCTGGAAACACCATATATTTT	CASSLGASRGGDSGNTIYF
TRBD2	TRBV3-1	TRBJ2-3	few	TGTGCCAGCAGCCAAGGGACTAGCGGTATCGCAGATACGCAGTATTTT	CASSQGTSGIADTQYF
TRBD1	TRBV7-9	TRBJ1-2	NA	TGTGCCAGCAGCTCGGGACAGGGCTGGGGCTACACCTTC	CASSSGQGWGYTF
NA	TRBV30	TRBJ2-1	NA	TGTGCCTGGAGTGCTGGGGGCGGGTACAATGAGCAGTTCTTC	CAWSAGGGYNEQFF
NA	TRBV24-1	TRBJ2-1	few	TGTGCCACCAGTGAGCCCAGACAGTCGCGGAATGAGCAGTTCTTC	CATSEPRQSRNEQFF
NA	TRBV24-1	TRBJ2-1	few	TGTGCCACCAGTCGCGCCGCCGCGGGGACTGAGCAGTTCTTC	CATSRAAAGTEQFF
TRBD2	TRBV5-1	TRBJ2-1	NA	TGCGCCAGCAGCAATAGCGGGGGGGCCGCAAATGAGCAGTTCTTC	CASSNSGGAANEQFF
NA	TRBV5-1	TRBJ2-7	few	TGCGCCAGCAGCTCCCCCCAGGGCCCTTACGAGCAGTACTTC	CASSSPQGPYEQYF
NA	TRBV5-1	TRBJ2-5	NA	TGCGCCAGCAGCCCGACCGGGGGGACCCAGTACTTC	CASSPTGGTQYF
TRBD2	TRBV6-1	TRBJ2-1	NA	TGTGCCAGCAGAAAAGGGACTAGCGGCACTAATGAGCAGTTCTTC	CASRKGTSGTNEQFF